This T cell receptor (beta chain) was sequenced in a study of OX40 agonist ivuxolimab in advanced cancers. The CDR3 length is 14 residues. Trimming stripped 0 bases from V and 8 bases from J, with 13 bases between. Germline assignment: CDR1 SGDLS and CDR2 YYNGEE. Produced via immunoSEQ multiplex PCR; TCRdb's table is partial and in-frame only. The sample contains roughly 65,000 clones, around four fifths of which appear only once. The input for sequencing was CD4+ or CD8+ T cells sorted from blood, taken in a trial of the OX40 agonist ivuxolimab. V usage is TRBV9 and J usage is TRBJ2-3; D unresolved. The TCR originated in an adult with an advanced solid tumor such as melanoma, head and neck, liver or kidney cancer. The CDR3 loop reads CASSVGGLEGTQYF. The CDR3 region has the DNA TGTGCCAGCAGCGTAGGGGGTCTCGAAGGTACGCAGTATTTT.